This TCR beta chain was profiled in a study of OX40 agonist ivuxolimab in advanced cancers. In the study overall: Partial responses were observed in three patients, of whom one had hepatocellular carcinoma and two had cutaneous melanoma.

TCRdb keeps only in-frame clones here, not all; method: immunoSEQ multiplex PCR. The sample contains approximately 82,000 clones, over 75% of which appear only once. The V segment lost 5 bases and the J segment 3 bases; nucleotides outside the gene matches: 10. Germline V gives CDR1 LNHDA, CDR2 SQIVND (reference sequence). This CDR3 has 16 amino acids. Sequences were derived from CD4+ or CD8+ T cells sorted from blood, sampled in a trial of the OX40 agonist ivuxolimab. This chain uses TRBV19 with TRBJ1-5; 7 bases align to TRBD1. The TCR was taken from an adult with an advanced solid tumor such as melanoma, head and neck, liver or kidney cancer. The CDR3 region is CASSARQGISNQPQHF. The DNA of the CDR3 is TGTGCCAGTAGTGCACGACAGGGCATCTCCAATCAGCCCCAGCATTTT.